Included here is one TCR beta chain sequence, with context. RNA, at 0.5 to 1 ug, was reverse transcribed with random hexamers. Multiplex PCR with immunoSEQ amplified the TCR beta CDR3 across 54 Vbeta and 13 Jbeta. In TCRdb, the immunoSEQ multiplex PCR reads were re-called with MiXCR into one record per CDR3 protein. The table shows about 180,000 distinct CDR3 sequences, with over 90% occurring only once. Recently defined diagnostic criteria for definite or probable disease were fulfilled by Susac syndrome patients. This sample stems from a study of CD8 T cells in Susac syndrome. Trimming removed 4 bases from V and 2 bases from J; junction bases left unmatched: 6. This CDR3 contains 15 residues. In germline, CDR1 is SGHRS, CDR2 YFSETQ.

The chain joins TRBV5-1 to TRBJ2-7, with TRBD2 matching 10 bases. Sequenced material: CD4+ T cells from PBMCs. The sequence came from a human donor with Susac syndrome. The DNA for the CDR3 is TGCGCCAGCAGCACGGGACTAGCGAACGCCTACGAGCAGTACTTC. Its translation: CASSTGLANAYEQYF.